This T cell receptor beta chain came from a study of CD8 T cells in Susac syndrome. Controls matched for sex and age were healthy donors. TEMRA cells were FACS-enriched, while CD8+ and CD4+ T cells were negatively isolated. With random hexamers, reverse transcription was performed on about 0.5 to 1 ug of RNA. TCR beta CDR3 was amplified by immunoSEQ multiplex PCR. This amplification extended across 54 Vbeta and 13 Jbeta segments. TCRdb independently ran MiXCR on the immunoSEQ multiplex PCR reads; one entry per CDR3 protein. Here the sample spans fewer than 65,000 distinct CDR3 sequences, about 92% being singletons. Study conclusions and caveats: It was acknowledged in the study that the number of individuals who were included in its TCR sequencing and HLA analysis was relatively small.

About this clonotype: The antigen is not known.

This CDR3 region has 15 residues. Germline V lookup: CDR1 SGDLS, CDR2 YYNGEE. V was pared by 2 bases and J by 4 bases, with 7 bases of the junction left unmatched. Sequencing was carried out using CD8+ T cells from PBMCs. The source is a human donor in good health. This chain connects TRBV9 to TRBJ2-3; 7 nucleotides match TRBD1. The CDR3 here is CASSVTGVLSDTQYF. Here the CDR3 DNA reads TGTGCCAGCAGCGTTACAGGGGTTTTATCAGATACGCAGTATTTT. The entire variable domain, with the rest obtained from reference TRBV9 and TRBJ2-3, is as follows: DSGVTQTPKHLITATGQRVTLRCSPRSGDLSVYWYQQSLDQGLQFLIQYYNGEERAKGNILERFSAQQFPDLHSELNLSSLELGDSALYFCASSVTGVLSDTQYFGPGTRLTVL.